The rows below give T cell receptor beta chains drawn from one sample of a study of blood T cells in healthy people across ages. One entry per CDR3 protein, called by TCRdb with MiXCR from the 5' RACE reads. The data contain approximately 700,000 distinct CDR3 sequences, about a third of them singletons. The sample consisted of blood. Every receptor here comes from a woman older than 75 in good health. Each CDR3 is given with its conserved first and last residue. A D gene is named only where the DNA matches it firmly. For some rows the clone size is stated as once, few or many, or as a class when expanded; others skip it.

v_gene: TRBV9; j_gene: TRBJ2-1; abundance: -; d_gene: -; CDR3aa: CASSPRLTGANEQFF; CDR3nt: TGTGCCAGCAGCCCACGGCTAACGGGGGCAAATGAGCAGTTCTTC
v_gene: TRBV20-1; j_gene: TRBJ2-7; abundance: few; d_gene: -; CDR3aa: CSAKTLAGYEQYF; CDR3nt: TGCAGTGCTAAGACACTTGCCGGTTACGAGCAGTACTTC
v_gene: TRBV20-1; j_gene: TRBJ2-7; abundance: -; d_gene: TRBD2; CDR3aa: CSASAQDPSAGERDEQYF; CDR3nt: TGCAGTGCTAGCGCCCAGGACCCGTCCGCGGGAGAGAGGGACGAGCAGTACTTC
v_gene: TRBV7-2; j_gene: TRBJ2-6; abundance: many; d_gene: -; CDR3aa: CASSLDPVGANVLTF; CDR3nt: TGTGCCAGCAGCTTAGACCCGGTGGGGGCCAACGTCCTGACTTTC
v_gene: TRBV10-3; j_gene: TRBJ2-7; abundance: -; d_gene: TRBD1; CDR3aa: CATGTASYEQYF; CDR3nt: TGTGCCACCGGGACAGCCTCCTACGAGCAGTACTTC
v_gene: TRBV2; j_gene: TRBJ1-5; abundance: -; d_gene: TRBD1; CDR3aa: CASSEAGTGYGNQPQHF; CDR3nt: TGTGCCAGCAGTGAAGCCGGGACAGGGTACGGTAATCAGCCCCAGCATTTT
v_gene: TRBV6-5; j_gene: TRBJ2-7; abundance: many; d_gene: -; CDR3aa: CASSMRIGTYEQYF; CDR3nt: TGTGCCAGCAGTATGCGGATAGGAACCTACGAGCAGTACTTC
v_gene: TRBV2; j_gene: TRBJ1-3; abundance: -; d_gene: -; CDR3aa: CASSERTNPGNTIYF; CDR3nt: TGTGCCAGCAGTGAAAGGACAAACCCTGGAAACACCATATATTTT
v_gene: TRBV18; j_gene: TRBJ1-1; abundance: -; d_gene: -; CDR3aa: CVSSQGIMNTEAFF; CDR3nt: TGTGTTAGCTCACAGGGCATCATGAACACTGAAGCTTTCTTT
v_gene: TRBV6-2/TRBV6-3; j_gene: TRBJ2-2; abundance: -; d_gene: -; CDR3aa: CVSRPLTRPNTGELFF; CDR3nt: TGTGTCAGCAGACCTCTGACGAGGCCGAACACCGGGGAGCTGTTTTTT
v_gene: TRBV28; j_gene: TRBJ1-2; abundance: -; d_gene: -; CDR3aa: CASSRGAETYGYTF; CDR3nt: TGTGCCAGCAGCCGGGGGGCGGAGACCTATGGCTACACCTTC
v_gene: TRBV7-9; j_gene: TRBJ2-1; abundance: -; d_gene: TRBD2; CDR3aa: CASSFGPSSGGVPYNEQFF; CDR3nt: TGTGCCAGCAGCTTTGGGCCGTCTAGCGGGGGGGTCCCCTACAATGAGCAGTTCTTC
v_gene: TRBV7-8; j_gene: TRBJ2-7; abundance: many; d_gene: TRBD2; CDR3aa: CASSPRGGRTYEQYF; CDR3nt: TGTGCCAGCAGCCCCCGGGGGGGGCGAACCTACGAGCAGTACTTC
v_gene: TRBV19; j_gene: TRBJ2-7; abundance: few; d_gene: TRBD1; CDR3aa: CASSFAGTGAEQYF; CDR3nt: TGTGCCAGTAGTTTTGCCGGGACAGGGGCCGAGCAGTACTTC
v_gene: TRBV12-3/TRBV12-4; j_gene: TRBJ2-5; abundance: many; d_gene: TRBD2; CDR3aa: CASSLASGGFGKTQYF; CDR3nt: TGTGCCAGCAGTTTGGCTAGCGGGGGGTTCGGAAAGACCCAGTACTTC
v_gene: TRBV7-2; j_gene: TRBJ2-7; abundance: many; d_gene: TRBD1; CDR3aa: CASSRRDRTYEQYF; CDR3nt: TGTGCCAGCAGCCGCCGGGACAGAACCTACGAGCAGTACTTC
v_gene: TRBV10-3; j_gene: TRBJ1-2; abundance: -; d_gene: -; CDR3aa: CAIRHLQGDGYTF; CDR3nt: TGTGCCATCAGACACTTACAGGGTGATGGCTACACCTTC
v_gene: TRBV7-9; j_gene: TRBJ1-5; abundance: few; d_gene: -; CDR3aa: CASSLEGRNQPQHF; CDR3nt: TGTGCCAGCAGCTTAGAAGGGAGGAATCAGCCCCAGCATTTT
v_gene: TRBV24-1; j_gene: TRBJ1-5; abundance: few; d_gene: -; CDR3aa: CATTRQPNQPQHF; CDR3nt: TGTGCCACCACTAGACAGCCAAATCAGCCCCAGCATTTT
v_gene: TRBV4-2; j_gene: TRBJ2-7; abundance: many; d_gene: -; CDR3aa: CASSRGQRGAGEPYEQYF; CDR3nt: TGTGCCAGCAGCCGAGGTCAAAGGGGGGCGGGGGAGCCCTACGAGCAGTACTTC
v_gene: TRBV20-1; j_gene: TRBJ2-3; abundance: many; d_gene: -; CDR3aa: CSASKELSSLNTQYF; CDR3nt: TGCAGTGCTAGTAAAGAACTATCCTCTCTTAATACGCAGTATTTT
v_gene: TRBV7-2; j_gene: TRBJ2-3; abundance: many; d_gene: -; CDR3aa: CASSPRDRLSTDTQYF; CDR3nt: TGTGCCAGCAGCCCCCGAGACAGGTTAAGCACAGATACGCAGTATTTT
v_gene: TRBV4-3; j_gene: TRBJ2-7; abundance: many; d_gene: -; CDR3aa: CASSQDSRGYEQYF; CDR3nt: TGCGCCAGCAGCCAAGATAGCAGGGGCTACGAGCAGTACTTC
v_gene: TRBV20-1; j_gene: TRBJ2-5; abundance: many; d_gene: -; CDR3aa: CSARVPKGVAETQYF; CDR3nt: TGCAGTGCTAGAGTCCCCAAAGGAGTCGCGGAGACCCAGTACTTC